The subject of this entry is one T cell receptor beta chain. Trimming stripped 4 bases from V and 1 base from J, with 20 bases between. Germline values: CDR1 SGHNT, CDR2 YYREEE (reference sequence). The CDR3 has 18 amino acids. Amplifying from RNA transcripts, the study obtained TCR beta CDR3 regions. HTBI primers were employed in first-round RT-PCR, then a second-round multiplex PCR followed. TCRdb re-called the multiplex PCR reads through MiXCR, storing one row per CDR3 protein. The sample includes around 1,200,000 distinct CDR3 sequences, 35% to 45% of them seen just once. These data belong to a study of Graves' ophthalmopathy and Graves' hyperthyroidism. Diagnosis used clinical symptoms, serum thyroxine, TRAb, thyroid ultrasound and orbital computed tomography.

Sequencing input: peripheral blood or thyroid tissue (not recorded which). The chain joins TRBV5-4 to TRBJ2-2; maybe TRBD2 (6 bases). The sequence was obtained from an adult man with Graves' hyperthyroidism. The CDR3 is CASSQMGLRYVNTGELFF. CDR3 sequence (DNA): TGTGCCAGCAGCCAAATGGGACTGCGATACGTGAACACCGGGGAGCTGTTTTTT.